Listed here is a single T cell receptor (beta chain). The record originates from a study of shared clonotypes between healthy human individuals. Germline values: CDR1 SGHRS, CDR2 YFSETQ. The CDR3 runs 15 residues. After removal of 1 base from V and 6 bases from J, the junction contained 5 bases not matched to a gene. Profiled with immunoSEQ multiplex PCR; TCRdb holds only in-frame clones, not every one. The data contain under 600,000 clones, about three quarters of them singletons. The genes are TRBV5-1 and TRBJ2-1, with 9 nucleotides matching TRBD1. The clonotype comes from a woman aged 40 to 50 in good health. Some clones in this sample may be carry-over from other donors' samples. Sequenced sample: PBMCs. The CDR3 nucleotides are TGCGCCAGCAGCTTGCGACAGGGGGGTAGCAATGAGCAGTTCTTC. Translated: CASSLRQGGSNEQFF.